This T cell receptor (beta chain) originates from a study of blood T cell repertoires in COVID-19. The germline V gene has CDR1 SGHTA and CDR2 FQGNSA. The CDR3 extends over 15 amino acids. The ends lost 6 bases at V and 7 bases at J; junction bases unmatched: 10. TCRdb keeps only in-frame clones here, not all; method: immunoSEQ multiplex PCR. Among just over 300,000 clones listed, under 90% were seen once. This clonotype was sampled from a man aged 25 to 40 who had recovered from COVID-19. This sequence joins TRBV7-2 and TRBJ1-5; 9 bases line up with TRBD1. The sequencing sample was made of PBMCs or T cells enriched from blood (not recorded which). The CDR3 nucleotides read TGTGCCAGCAGTTCGGGACAGGGCGGAGGGCAGCCCCAGCATTTT. Translating it yields CASSSGQGGGQPQHF. The full variable domain, with the rest looked up from reference TRBV7-2 and TRBJ1-5, is GAGVSQSPSNKVTEKGKDVELRCDPISGHTALYWYRQSLGQGLEFLIYFQGNSAPDKSGLPSDRFSAERTGGSVSTLTIQRTQQEDSAVYLCASSSGQGGGQPQHFGDGTRLSIL.